This TCR beta chain was captured in a study of somatic mutations in cytotoxic T cells in rheumatoid arthritis. On the study more broadly: Patient blood, 25 to 35 ml in EDTA, was obtained immediately after diagnosis and prior to the start of any treatment.

Trimming at V came to 5 bases and at J to 3 bases, leaving 7 bases not matched to a gene. CDR1 is SEHNR, CDR2 FQNEAQ, per germline (reference sequence). The CDR3 runs to 15 residues. The sample holds a few counts of this clone. Authors' data handling: Matching between patient CD8+ clones larger than 1% and published virus-specific TCRB sequences was rare. Generated by immunoSEQ multiplex PCR, the TCRdb table keeps only in-frame clones and is missing some. Clone size and V and J calls were adopted from that table, with D and trimming inferred from the DNA. Of roughly 11,000 clones listed, around three quarters are singletons.

The chain joins TRBV7-9 to TRBJ1-1; 9 bases are shared with TRBD1. Sequenced: CD8+ T cells sorted from blood. The clonotype was recovered from an adult with rheumatoid arthritis. This CDR3 is CASSEDRGGYTEAFF. CDR3 coding DNA: TGTGCCAGCAGCGAAGACAGGGGGGGGTACACTGAAGCTTTCTTT.